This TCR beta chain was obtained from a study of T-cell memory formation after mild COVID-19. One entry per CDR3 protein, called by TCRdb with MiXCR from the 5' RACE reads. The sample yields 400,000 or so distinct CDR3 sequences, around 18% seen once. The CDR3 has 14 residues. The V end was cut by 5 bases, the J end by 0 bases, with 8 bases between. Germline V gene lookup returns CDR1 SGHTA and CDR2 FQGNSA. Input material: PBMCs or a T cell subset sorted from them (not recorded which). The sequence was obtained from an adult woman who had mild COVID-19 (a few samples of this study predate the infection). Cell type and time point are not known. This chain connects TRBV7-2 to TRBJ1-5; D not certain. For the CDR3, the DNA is TGTGCCAGCAGCCCACCAAATAGCAATCAGCCCCAGCATTTT. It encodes CASSPPNSNQPQHF. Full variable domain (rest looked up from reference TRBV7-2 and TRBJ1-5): GAGVSQSPSNKVTEKGKDVELRCDPISGHTALYWYRQSLGQGLEFLIYFQGNSAPDKSGLPSDRFSAERTGGSVSTLTIQRTQQEDSAVYLCASSPPNSNQPQHFGDGTRLSIL.